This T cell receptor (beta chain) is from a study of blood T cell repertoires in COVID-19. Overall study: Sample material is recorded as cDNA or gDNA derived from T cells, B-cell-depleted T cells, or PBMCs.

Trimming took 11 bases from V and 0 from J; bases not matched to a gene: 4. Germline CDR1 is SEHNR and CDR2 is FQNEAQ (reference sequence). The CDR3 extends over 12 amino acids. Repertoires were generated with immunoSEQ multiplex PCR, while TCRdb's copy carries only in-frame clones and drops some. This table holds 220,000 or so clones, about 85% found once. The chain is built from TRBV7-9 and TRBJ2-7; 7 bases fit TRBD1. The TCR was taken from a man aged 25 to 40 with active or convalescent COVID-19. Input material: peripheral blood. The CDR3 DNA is TGTGCCTGCCGGGACAGCTCCTACGAGCAGTACTTC. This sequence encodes CACRDSSYEQYF.